The text below deals with one T cell receptor beta chain. Its antigen remains unknown. The source of the sample is a study of OX40 agonist ivuxolimab in advanced cancers. About the research overall: The mean age was roughly 60 years, ranging from roughly 23 to 79, with 65% to 90% of participants male. Three patients got partial responses; one had hepatocellular carcinoma and two had cutaneous melanoma.

The CDR3 loop spans 12 amino acids. Germline V lookup: CDR1 SGHAT, CDR2 FQNNGV. Study-wide results and caveats: Dose levels from 0.1 to 3.0 mg/kg saw CD4+ and CD8+ blood T cells expand clonally by week 6.

Patients with autoimmune history or systemic immunosuppression were excluded. Profiled with immunoSEQ multiplex PCR; TCRdb holds only in-frame clones, not every one. Among about 100,000 clones listed, approximately 90% were seen once. This sample comprised CD4+ or CD8+ T cells sorted from blood, obtained in a trial of the OX40 agonist ivuxolimab. This clonotype was sampled from an adult with an advanced solid tumor such as melanoma, head and neck, liver or kidney cancer. V and J are TRBV11-2 and TRBJ2-5; D not resolved. The DNA end is more similar to TRBJ2-7, so the J call may be wrong. The CDR3 sequence: CASSPTTYEQYF. The CDR3 nucleotides are TGTGCCAGCAGCCCCACTACCTACGAGCAGTACTTC.